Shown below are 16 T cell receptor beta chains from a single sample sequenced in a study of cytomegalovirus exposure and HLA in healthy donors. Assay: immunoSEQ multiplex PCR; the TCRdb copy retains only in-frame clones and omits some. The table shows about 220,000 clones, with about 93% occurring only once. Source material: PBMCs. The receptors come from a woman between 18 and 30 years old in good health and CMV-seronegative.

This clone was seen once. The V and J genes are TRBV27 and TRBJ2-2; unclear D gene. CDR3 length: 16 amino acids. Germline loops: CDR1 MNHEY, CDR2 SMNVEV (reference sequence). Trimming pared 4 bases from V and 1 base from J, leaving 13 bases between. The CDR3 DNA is TGTGCCAGCAGTTCCCCCACCCGACAGAACACCGGGGAGCTGTTTTTT. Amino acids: CASSSPTRQNTGELFF.

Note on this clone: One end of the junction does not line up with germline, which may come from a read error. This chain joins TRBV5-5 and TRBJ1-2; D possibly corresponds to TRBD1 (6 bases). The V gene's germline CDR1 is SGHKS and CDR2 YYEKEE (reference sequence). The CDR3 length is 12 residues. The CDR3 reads CASTLGAYDYTF. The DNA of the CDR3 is TGTGCCAGCACGCTGGGGGCATATGACTACACCTTC.

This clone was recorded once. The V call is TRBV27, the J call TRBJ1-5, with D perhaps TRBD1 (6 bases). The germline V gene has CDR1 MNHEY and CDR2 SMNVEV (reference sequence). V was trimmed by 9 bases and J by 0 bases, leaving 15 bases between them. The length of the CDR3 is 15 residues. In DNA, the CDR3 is TGTGCCAGTCGCAGGGAGGGGGGTAGCAATCAGCCCCAGCATTTT. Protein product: CASRREGGSNQPQHF.

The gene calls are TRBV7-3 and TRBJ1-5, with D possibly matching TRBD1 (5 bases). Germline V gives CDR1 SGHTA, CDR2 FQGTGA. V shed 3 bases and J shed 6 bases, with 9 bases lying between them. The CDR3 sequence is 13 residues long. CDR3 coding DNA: TGTGCCAGCAGCTTTCTGGGGGGTCAGCCCCAGCATTTT. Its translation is CASSFLGGQPQHF.

The DNA of the CDR3 is TGTGCCTGGAGCCCCGCGGGGACTGAAGCTTTCTTT. Translating gives CAWSPAGTEAFF. The V and J genes are TRBV30 and TRBJ1-1, with no clear D. Between the trimmed V and J ends, which lost 3 bases and 5 bases, there was a span of 10 bases. This CDR3 comprises 12 residues. Germline CDR1 GTSNPN, CDR2 SVGIG (reference sequence).

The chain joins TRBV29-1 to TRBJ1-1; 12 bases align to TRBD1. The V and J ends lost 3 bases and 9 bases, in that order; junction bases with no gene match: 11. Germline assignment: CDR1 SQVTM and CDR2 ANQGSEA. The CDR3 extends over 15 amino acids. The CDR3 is CSVDMGQGASGKAFF. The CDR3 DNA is TGCAGCGTTGATATGGGACAGGGGGCAAGTGGCAAAGCTTTCTTT.

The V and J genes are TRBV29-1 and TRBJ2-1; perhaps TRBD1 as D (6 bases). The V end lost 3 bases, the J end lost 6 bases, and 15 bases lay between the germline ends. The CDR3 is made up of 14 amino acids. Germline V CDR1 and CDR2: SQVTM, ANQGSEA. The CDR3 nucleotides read TGCAGCGTTGAGCGACAACAGGGAACCAATGAGCAGTTCTTC. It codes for CSVERQQGTNEQFF.

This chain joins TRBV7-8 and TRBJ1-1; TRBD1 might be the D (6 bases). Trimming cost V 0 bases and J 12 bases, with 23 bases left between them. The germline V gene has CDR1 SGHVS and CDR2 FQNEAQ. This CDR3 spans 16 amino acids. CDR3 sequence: CASSLAGGGAGRETFF. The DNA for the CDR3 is TGTGCCAGCAGCTTAGCGGGGGGGGGCGCAGGTCGAGAGACTTTCTTT.

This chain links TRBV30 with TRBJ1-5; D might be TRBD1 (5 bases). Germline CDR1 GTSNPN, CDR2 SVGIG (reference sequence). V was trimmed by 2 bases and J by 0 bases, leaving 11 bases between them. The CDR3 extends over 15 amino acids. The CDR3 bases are TGTGCCTGGAGTCCCGACAGCAATAGCAATCAGCCCCAGCATTTT. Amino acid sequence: CAWSPDSNSNQPQHF. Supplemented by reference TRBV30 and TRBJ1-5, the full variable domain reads SQTIHQWPATLVQPVGSPLSLECTVEGTSNPNLYWYRQAAGRGLQLLFYSVGIGQISSEVPQNLSASRPQDRQFILSSKKLLLSDSGFYLCAWSPDSNSNQPQHFGDGTRLSIL.

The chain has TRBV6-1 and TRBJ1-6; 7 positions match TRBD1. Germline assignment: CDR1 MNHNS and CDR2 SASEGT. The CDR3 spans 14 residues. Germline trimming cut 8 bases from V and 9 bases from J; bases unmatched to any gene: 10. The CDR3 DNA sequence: TGTGCCAGCGCTGGACAGGTGATCCTTTCACCCCTCCACTTT. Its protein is CASAGQVILSPLHF.

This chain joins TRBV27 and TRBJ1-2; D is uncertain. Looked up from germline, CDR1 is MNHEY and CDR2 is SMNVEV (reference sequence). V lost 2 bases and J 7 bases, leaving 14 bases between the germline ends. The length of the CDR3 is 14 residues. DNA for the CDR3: TGTGCCAGCAGTTTAGGGCAGAACCTCGCTGGCTACACCTTC. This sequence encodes CASSLGQNLAGYTF.

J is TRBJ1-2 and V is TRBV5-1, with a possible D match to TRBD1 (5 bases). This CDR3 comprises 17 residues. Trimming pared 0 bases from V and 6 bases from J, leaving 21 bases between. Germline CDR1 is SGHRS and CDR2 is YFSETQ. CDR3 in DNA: TGCGCCAGCAGCTTGGGGGACGGAGGGTTCTACTCACATGGCTACACCTTC. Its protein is CASSLGDGGFYSHGYTF.

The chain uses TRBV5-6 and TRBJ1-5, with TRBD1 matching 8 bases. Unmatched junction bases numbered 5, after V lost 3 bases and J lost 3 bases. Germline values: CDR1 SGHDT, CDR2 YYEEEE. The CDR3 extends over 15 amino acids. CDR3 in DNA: TGTGCCAGCAGCTCTCTGGACAGGGACAATCAGCCCCAGCATTTT. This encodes CASSSLDRDNQPQHF.

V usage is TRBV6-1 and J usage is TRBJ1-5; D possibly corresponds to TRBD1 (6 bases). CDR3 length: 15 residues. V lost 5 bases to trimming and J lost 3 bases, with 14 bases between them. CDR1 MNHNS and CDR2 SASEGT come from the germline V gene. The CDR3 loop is CASSRPDRTNQPQHF. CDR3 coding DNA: TGTGCCAGCAGTCGACCTGACAGGACCAATCAGCCCCAGCATTTT.

The CDR3 bases are TGTGCCAGCAGCCCGAGGATCACTGAAGCTTTCTTT. Translating gives CASSPRITEAFF. The J gene is TRBJ1-1, the V gene TRBV9; no reliable D call. Germline V CDR1 and CDR2: SGDLS, YYNGEE. The germline V and J ends were trimmed by 4 bases and 4 bases, with 8 bases remaining between them. The CDR3 spans 12 residues.

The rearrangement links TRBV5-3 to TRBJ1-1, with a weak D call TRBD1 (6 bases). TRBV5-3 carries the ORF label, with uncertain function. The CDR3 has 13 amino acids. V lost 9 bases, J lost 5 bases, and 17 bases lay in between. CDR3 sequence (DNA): TGTGCCACCTTATACGCAGGGGTTACTGAAGCTTTCTTT. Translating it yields CATLYAGVTEAFF.